This T cell receptor beta chain was observed in a study of blood T cell repertoires in COVID-19. The trim removed 5 bases at V and 1 base at J, leaving 4 bases unmatched. Germline V gives CDR1 ENHRY, CDR2 SYGVKD. The CDR3 contains 16 residues. Data came from immunoSEQ multiplex PCR; TCRdb stores just in-frame clones and leaves some out. This sample has 80,000 to 100,000 clones; roughly 82% occur once, and the top ten carry around 9.9%. The sequence came from a man aged 70 or older with active or convalescent COVID-19. The sample was peripheral blood. The chain couples TRBV10-3 to TRBJ2-2; 10 bases are a match to TRBD2. The CDR3 sequence: CAISLSGGKNTGELFF. The CDR3 DNA reads TGTGCCATCAGTCTTAGCGGGGGGAAGAACACCGGGGAGCTGTTTTTT.